The next 15 T cell receptor beta chains were all read from a single sample in a study of shared clonotypes between healthy human individuals. Clones were sequenced by immunoSEQ multiplex PCR, and TCRdb holds only the in-frame ones, with some missing. The sample yields over 2 million clones, just under 95% seen once. Positively selected for CCR7, the CD45RO-negative cells used as naive CD8 cells excluded terminally differentiated effector memory CD45RA+ cells. Source material: naive CD8+ T cells sorted from blood. These receptors came from a man between 18 and 35 years old in good health.

The chain is built from TRBV28 and TRBJ2-1, with a tentative D call TRBD1 (8 bases). V lost 8 bases, J lost 7 bases, and 30 bases lay in between. The CDR3 consists of 18 residues. Germline CDR1 MDHEN, CDR2 SYDVKM. CDR3 sequence reads: CASRTGNLLATLLNEQFF. Here the CDR3 DNA reads TGTGCCAGCCGGACAGGGAATCTACTAGCGACCCTATTAAATGAGCAGTTCTTC.

This clone was observed once. The same CDR3 can be traced to other DNA sequences in this sample. J is TRBJ2-7 and V is TRBV7-9, with D uncertain. Between the trimmed V and J ends, which lost 5 bases and 4 bases, there was a span of 9 bases. CDR3 length equals 12 residues. CDR1 and CDR2 from the germline V gene are SEHNR and FQNEAQ (reference sequence). The CDR3 sequence: CASSPTAYEQYF. CDR3 sequence (DNA): TGTGCCAGCAGCCCGACCGCATACGAGCAGTACTTC.

This chain uses TRBV4-1 with TRBJ1-2; D unresolved. The CDR3 is made up of 14 amino acids. The germline V gene encodes CDR1 MGHRA and CDR2 YSYEKL. The ends were cut back, 0 bases at V and 4 bases at J, with 9 bases in the middle. The CDR3 nucleotides are TGCGCCAGCAGCCAAGATCCAGTCCCCTATGGCTACACCTTC. It codes for CASSQDPVPYGYTF.

The chain is built from TRBV11-2 and TRBJ1-5; D unclear. The germline V and J ends were trimmed by 0 bases and 8 bases, with 11 bases remaining between them. This CDR3 is built from 14 residues. In germline, CDR1 is SGHAT, CDR2 FQNNGV. CDR3 residues: CASSLDLGEEPQHF. CDR3 nucleotide sequence: TGTGCCAGCAGCTTAGATTTGGGTGAAGAGCCCCAGCATTTT.

The chain employs TRBV10-3 and TRBJ2-3; 7 bases fit TRBD2. The J segment lost 8 bases and the V segment lost 4 bases, leaving 12 bases of the junction unmatched. The CDR3 consists of 15 residues. Germline loops: CDR1 ENHRY, CDR2 SYGVKD. The CDR3 protein is CAISGSRAGESTQYF. The DNA for the CDR3 is TGTGCCATCAGTGGTTCACGCGCGGGAGAGTCTACGCAGTATTTT.

The chain uses TRBV30 and TRBJ1-2, with a tentative D call TRBD1 (5 bases). The V end lost 4 bases, the J end lost 1 base, and 10 bases lay between the germline ends. This CDR3 region has 13 residues. Germline CDR1 GTSNPN, CDR2 SVGIG (reference sequence). CDR3 loop: CAWNQGNNYGYTF. The CDR3 DNA reads TGTGCCTGGAATCAGGGTAATAACTATGGCTACACCTTC. Looking up the rest from reference TRBV30 and TRBJ1-2 gives the full variable domain: SQTIHQWPATLVQPVGSPLSLECTVEGTSNPNLYWYRQAAGRGLQLLFYSVGIGQISSEVPQNLSASRPQDRQFILSSKKLLLSDSGFYLCAWNQGNNYGYTFGSGTRLTVV.

The chain joins TRBV11-2 to TRBJ2-6, with D hard to call. Trimming took off 5 bases at V and 4 bases at J, with 12 bases between the two ends. The CDR3 loop spans 15 amino acids. The germline CDR1 and CDR2 sequences are SGHAT and FQNNGV. CDR3 in DNA: TGTGCCAGCAGCCCCCCCCACTGGGGGGCCAACGTCCTGACTTTC. Protein product: CASSPPHWGANVLTF.

The V and J genes are TRBV4-3 and TRBJ2-5; 10 positions agree with TRBD1. Germline CDR1 is LGHNA and CDR2 is YSLEER. The CDR3 loop spans 17 amino acids. V trimming: 0 bases; J trimming: 5 bases; junction bases outside the gene matches: 9. Here the CDR3 DNA reads TGCGCCAGCAGCCAAGATGGGACAGGGGATAGTAGGGAGACCCAGTACTTC. This gives the protein CASSQDGTGDSRETQYF.

For the CDR3, the DNA is TGTGCCTCCTGGGAGGGGCAGATCAATCAGCCCCAGCATTTT. Amino acid sequence: CASWEGQINQPQHF. The gene calls are TRBV6-6 and TRBJ1-5; the D gene is possibly TRBD1 (5 bases). The germline CDR1 and CDR2 sequences are MNHNY and SVGAGI (reference sequence). The CDR3 loop spans 14 amino acids. The V gene lost 11 bases and the J gene lost 3 bases, with 17 bases spanning the gap.

The chain links TRBV7-9 to TRBJ2-1; weak D call: TRBD2 (6 bases). Germline V CDR1 and CDR2: SEHNR, FQNEAQ (reference sequence). The CDR3 totals 13 residues. V lost 6 bases and J 5 bases, leaving 11 bases between the germline ends. The CDR3 spells CASREGMHNEQFF. The CDR3 DNA follows: TGTGCCAGCAGGGAGGGCATGCACAATGAGCAGTTCTTC.

The CDR3 loop reads CASSLGWLAGGTVSYNEQFF. The CDR3 coding sequence is TGCGCCAGCAGCTTGGGTTGGCTAGCGGGAGGGACAGTCTCCTACAATGAGCAGTTCTTC. This rearrangement joins TRBV5-1 to TRBJ2-1; 12 bases agree with TRBD2. The V segment lost 0 bases and the J segment 0 bases; nucleotides outside the gene matches: 10. This CDR3 is 20 amino acids long. Germline V gives CDR1 SGHRS, CDR2 YFSETQ. The whole variable domain, filled in from reference TRBV5-1 and TRBJ2-1, reads KAGVTQTPRYLIKTRGQQVTLSCSPISGHRSVSWYQQTPGQGLQFLFEYFSETQRNKGNFPGRFSGRQFSNSRSEMNVSTLELGDSALYLCASSLGWLAGGTVSYNEQFFGPGTRLTVL.

Worth noting for this clone: Other nucleotide sequences in the sample specify the same CDR3. The chain uses TRBV7-2 and TRBJ2-7; tentatively, D is TRBD2 (5 bases). Germline V gene lookup returns CDR1 SGHTA and CDR2 FQGNSA. This CDR3 has 13 amino acids. V gave up 4 bases and J gave up 3 bases, with 10 bases separating them. The CDR3 reads CASSSGLNYEQYF. The CDR3 DNA is TGTGCCAGCAGCTCCGGACTTAACTACGAGCAGTACTTC.

The chain carries TRBV6-1 and TRBJ1-1; D call uncertain. Germline V gene data show CDR1 as MNHNS and CDR2 as SASEGT. The CDR3 runs 13 residues. With 0 bases removed from V and 8 bases from J, the gap between germline ends came to 10 bases. For the CDR3, the DNA is TGTGCCAGCAGTGAAGCGCGGCAGTTCGAAGCTTTCTTT. Translating it yields CASSEARQFEAFF.

V usage is TRBV12-5 and J usage is TRBJ1-2, with D unclear. The CDR3 consists of 13 residues. Germline V lookup: CDR1 LGHNT, CDR2 FRNRAP. Trimming stripped 0 bases from V and 6 bases from J, with 8 bases between. The CDR3 here is CASGLVRENGYTF. The CDR3, as DNA: TGTGCTAGTGGTTTGGTACGGGAGAATGGCTACACCTTC.

In its sample, this clone was seen once. The J gene is TRBJ2-7, the V gene TRBV4-3, with D tentatively TRBD2 (5 bases). The CDR3 runs 17 residues. Looked up from germline, CDR1 is LGHNA and CDR2 is YSLEER. V was clipped by 0 bases and J by 4 bases, with 19 bases between them. CDR3 protein: CASSQDLTDYFQYEQYF. CDR3 nucleotides: TGCGCCAGCAGCCAAGATCTTACAGACTACTTTCAATACGAGCAGTACTTC.